At least ten counts were recorded for the clone carrying this TCR beta chain. The V gene end was trimmed by 0 bases and the J gene end by 7 bases; junction bases not matched to a gene: 11. The germline V gene encodes CDR1 MNHEY and CDR2 SVGAGI. The CDR3 covers 17 residues. The data derive from a study of T-cell reconstitution after alpha-beta-depleted transplantation in children. Using unique molecular identifiers, the investigators prepared the TCRbeta library. TCRdb analysed the PCR reads with MiXCR anew, one entry per CDR3 protein. Among 150,000 to 250,000 distinct CDR3 sequences listed, just over 14% were seen once.

The V gene is TRBV6-5, the J gene TRBJ2-7, with 11 bases matching TRBD2. The sequenced sample was PBMCs from the stem cell graft donor, obtained from the stem cell graft. The sequence was collected from a human donor who donated a stem cell graft to a child with acute lymphoblastic leukemia. The CDR3 region is CASSYSGSGRAGGEQYF. The DNA of the CDR3 is TGTGCCAGCAGTTACTCTGGTAGCGGGAGGGCCGGGGGAGAGCAGTACTTC.